The 7 T cell receptor beta chains listed next were all sequenced from one sample in a study of blood T cell repertoires in COVID-19. Here immunoSEQ multiplex PCR was the method, and the copy in TCRdb shows in-frame clones only, minus some. The table records some 180,000 clones, around 81% of them present only once. Material: peripheral blood. These receptors were obtained from a woman aged 40 to 50 with COVID-19, enrolled during active disease.

V gene TRBV28 combines with J gene TRBJ2-7, with D possibly matching TRBD2 (6 bases). CDR1 is MDHEN, CDR2 SYDVKM, per germline. The length of the CDR3 is 15 residues. V lost 6 bases and J 0 bases, leaving 15 bases between the germline ends. CDR3 amino acids: CASSSSGGYSYEQYF. CDR3 DNA sequence: TGTGCCAGCAGCTCCTCAGGAGGGTACTCCTACGAGCAGTACTTC.

The genes are TRBV23-1 and TRBJ2-7; weak D call: TRBD1 (6 bases). TRBV23-1 is filed as an ORF, its function uncertain. Trimming stripped 8 bases from V and 7 bases from J, with 21 bases between. This CDR3 comprises 14 residues. The CDR3, as DNA: TGCGCCAGCCACACCCGGGACAACATCTGGGAGCAGTACTTC. Translation: CASHTRDNIWEQYF.

The chain is built from TRBV30 and TRBJ2-2; D remains ambiguous. The CDR3 contains 12 residues. The germline gives CDR1 GTSNPN, CDR2 SVGIG (reference sequence). With 4 bases removed from V and 1 base from J, the gap between germline ends came to 4 bases. CDR3 sequence: CAWNRNTGELFF. CDR3 nucleotide sequence: TGTGCCTGGAACAGGAACACCGGGGAGCTGTTTTTT.

V gene TRBV7-9 combines with J gene TRBJ2-3; a weak D match, TRBD2 (6 bases). CDR3 length: 18 amino acids. The V end was cut by 2 bases, the J end by 2 bases, with 20 bases between. Looked up from germline, CDR1 is SEHNR and CDR2 is FQNEAQ (reference sequence). This CDR3 is CASSLPGTDLEDTDTQYF. The CDR3 nucleotides are TGTGCCAGCAGCTTACCAGGGACTGACTTAGAAGACACAGATACGCAGTATTTT.

This chain joins TRBV18 and TRBJ1-1; D gene uncertain. Germline values: CDR1 KGHSH, CDR2 LQKENI. The CDR3 is 12 amino acids. V lost 3 bases to trimming and J lost 11 bases, with 13 bases between them. The CDR3 DNA is TGTGCCAGCTCACCCCGCACCGGTGAGGCTTTCTTT. It is translated as CASSPRTGEAFF.

The chain recombines TRBV18 with TRBJ2-7, with 9 bases identical to TRBD2. Germline V lookup: CDR1 KGHSH, CDR2 LQKENI. The V segment lost 2 bases and the J segment 6 bases; nucleotides outside the gene matches: 20. This CDR3 region has 19 residues. The CDR3 is CASSPGIGSGGTSTTEQYF. The CDR3 DNA reads TGTGCCAGCTCACCAGGAATCGGGTCAGGGGGGACTAGCACGACCGAGCAGTACTTC.

The chain joins TRBV5-4 to TRBJ2-7, with D maybe TRBD2 (6 bases). Trimming took off 3 bases at V and 3 bases at J, with 13 bases between the two ends. CDR1 is SGHNT, CDR2 YYREEE, per germline (reference sequence). The CDR3 runs 14 residues. CDR3 region: CASSYSAGSYEQYF. The CDR3 DNA reads as TGTGCCAGCAGCTACTCCGCGGGGAGCTACGAGCAGTACTTC. The full variable domain, in which reference TRBV5-4 and TRBJ2-7 provide the parts outside the CDR3, is ETGVTQSPTHLIKTRGQQVTLRCSSQSGHNTVSWYQQALGQGPQFIFQYYREEENGRGNFPPRFSGLQFPNYSSELNVNALELDDSALYLCASSYSAGSYEQYFGPGTRLTVT.